This T cell receptor (beta chain) was captured by sequencing in a study of blood T cell repertoires in COVID-19. Whole-study context: Sites across the United States, Italy and Spain contributed samples from acute and convalescent COVID-19. Sample material is recorded as cDNA or gDNA derived from T cells, B-cell-depleted T cells, or PBMCs.

In the original workflow: For nucleated cells, counts were estimated from reference gene primer amplification. This table comes from immunoSEQ multiplex PCR, and its TCRdb copy is limited to in-frame clones, with some not included. That table supplies the V and J calls and clone size; D and trimming were determined from the DNA. Here the sample spans approximately 500,000 clones, roughly nine tenths being singletons. The CDR3 is 15 amino acids. Germline V gene data show CDR1 as GTSNPN and CDR2 as SVGIG (reference sequence). With 1 base clipped from V and 6 bases from J, the junction kept 6 bases outside the gene matches. Seattle enrolled patients during active infection and tracked them longitudinally.

What was sequenced was peripheral blood. This chain connects TRBV30 to TRBJ1-5, with 10 bases lining up with TRBD1. The origin of this receptor is a woman aged 50 to 65 with COVID-19, enrolled during active disease. The CDR3 DNA follows: TGTGCCTGGAGTGCCGGGACAGGGGTGCGTCAGCCCCAGCATTTT. Its protein is CAWSAGTGVRQPQHF.